Described below is a single T cell receptor (beta chain) sequence and its context. V lost 10 bases and J lost 0, with 10 bases in between. Germline CDR1 is MNHNY and CDR2 is SVGAGI (reference sequence). This CDR3 contains 14 residues. This entry is derived from a study of shared clonotypes between healthy human individuals. Once extracted for a subset, genomic DNA was divided evenly among several immunoSEQ plates. Here immunoSEQ multiplex PCR was the method, and the copy in TCRdb shows in-frame clones only, minus some. Of about 2 million clones listed, roughly 94% are singletons. Sequenced: naive CD4+ T cells sorted from blood. Specified subset: CD45RA+ positively selected. This sequence joins TRBV6-6 and TRBJ1-6; D gene ambiguous. This TCR came from a man between 18 and 35 years old in good health. DNA for the CDR3: TGTGCCACCGCAGGCACCTCCTATAATTCACCCCTCCACTTT. Protein product: CATAGTSYNSPLHF.